The rows below give T cell receptor beta chains drawn from one sample of a study of T cell responses to AZD1222 COVID-19 vaccine. TCRdb's copy holds only in-frame clones and misses some; the assay was immunoSEQ multiplex PCR. Of roughly 140,000 clones detected, over 75% appear once; the ten largest clones hold around 3.6%. Sequences were derived from peripheral blood, sampled on day 0 of AZD1222 vaccination. These receptors all come from an adult in good health. Both conserved end residues are part of each CDR3. Fields, in order: clone size, J gene, D gene, V gene, CDR3 protein, CDR3 DNA. A D gene is named only where the DNA matches it firmly. Clone sizes are given selectively: once, few, many, or a class where the clone is expanded.

size: NA
J: TRBJ2-7
D: NA
V: TRBV6-1
CDR3: CASSESMAYEQYF
DNA: TGTGCCAGCAGTGAATCGATGGCCTACGAGCAGTACTTC

size: NA
J: TRBJ1-5
D: NA
V: TRBV6-5
CDR3: CASSSGQNSNQPQHF
DNA: TGTGCCAGCAGTTCCGGGCAGAATAGCAATCAGCCCCAGCATTTT

size: NA
J: TRBJ2-2
D: NA
V: TRBV3-1/TRBV3-2
CDR3: CASSRGSPLTGGELFF
DNA: TGTGCCAGCAGCCGTGGCAGTCCCCTGACTGGGGGGGAGCTGTTTTTT

size: once
J: TRBJ2-7
D: NA
V: TRBV7-2
CDR3: CATGISYEQYF
DNA: TGTGCCACCGGGATCTCCTACGAGCAGTACTTC

size: NA
J: TRBJ2-7
D: TRBD1
V: TRBV19
CDR3: CASSLNPGQLYEQYF
DNA: TGTGCCAGTAGCCTTAACCCGGGACAGCTATACGAGCAGTACTTC

size: NA
J: TRBJ1-2
D: NA
V: TRBV9
CDR3: CASSVEGRPKYGYTF
DNA: TGTGCCAGCAGCGTAGAGGGACGGCCCAAGTATGGCTACACCTTC

size: NA
J: TRBJ2-1
D: TRBD2
V: TRBV29-1
CDR3: CSVAKTSGEYNEQFF
DNA: TGCAGCGTTGCTAAGACTAGCGGGGAATACAATGAGCAGTTCTTC

size: NA
J: TRBJ2-5
D: NA
V: TRBV7-7
CDR3: CASSLGGTAQETQYF
DNA: TGTGCTAGCAGCCTCGGAGGGACAGCGCAAGAGACCCAGTACTTC

size: NA
J: TRBJ2-1
D: TRBD2
V: TRBV7-9
CDR3: CASSQAGLGEQFF
DNA: TGTGCCAGCAGCCAAGCGGGATTGGGTGAGCAGTTCTTC

size: NA
J: TRBJ1-3
D: NA
V: TRBV27
CDR3: CASSFRNPSGNTIYF
DNA: TGTGCCAGCAGTTTTCGAAACCCCTCTGGAAACACCATATATTTT

size: NA
J: TRBJ2-3
D: NA
V: TRBV20-1
CDR3: CSASFPSTDTQYF
DNA: TGCAGTGCTAGTTTTCCTAGCACAGATACGCAGTATTTT

size: once
J: TRBJ1-1
D: NA
V: TRBV18
CDR3: CASSPRRQGTNTEAFF
DNA: TGTGCCAGCTCACCACGGCGCCAAGGAACGAACACTGAAGCTTTCTTT

size: NA
J: TRBJ2-2
D: TRBD1
V: TRBV4-1
CDR3: CASSQETGRVTGELFF
DNA: TGCGCCAGCAGCCAAGAGACAGGGCGGGTCACCGGGGAGCTGTTTTTT

size: once
J: TRBJ1-1
D: NA
V: TRBV10-1
CDR3: CASSESESPHEAFF
DNA: TGCGCCAGCAGTGAGTCAGAATCACCCCATGAAGCTTTCTTT

size: once
J: TRBJ2-1
D: TRBD2
V: TRBV11-3
CDR3: CASTLGGGFEQFF
DNA: TGTGCCAGCACCCTTGGGGGGGGTTTTGAGCAGTTCTTC

size: NA
J: TRBJ1-5
D: NA
V: TRBV7-2
CDR3: CASSKQGTSQPQHF
DNA: TGTGCCAGCAGCAAACAGGGTACCAGTCAGCCCCAGCATTTT

size: NA
J: TRBJ2-2
D: TRBD1
V: TRBV10-3
CDR3: CAIRIQGSNTGELFF
DNA: TGTGCCATCAGAATACAGGGGTCGAACACCGGGGAGCTGTTTTTT

size: NA
J: TRBJ1-2
D: NA
V: TRBV5-1
CDR3: CASSLEVQRPYGYTF
DNA: TGCGCCAGCAGCTTGGAAGTCCAACGGCCCTATGGCTACACCTTC

size: once
J: TRBJ1-1
D: NA
V: TRBV7-2
CDR3: CASSLSRGPEAFF
DNA: TGTGCCAGCAGCCTATCTCGGGGGCCTGAAGCTTTCTTT

size: NA
J: TRBJ2-2
D: TRBD2
V: TRBV6-5
CDR3: CASRGLAVNTGELFF
DNA: TGTGCCAGCAGAGGACTAGCGGTTAACACCGGGGAGCTGTTTTTT

size: NA
J: TRBJ1-2
D: NA
V: TRBV25-1
CDR3: CASSAALLGGYTF
DNA: TGTGCCAGCAGTGCCGCCCTTCTCGGCGGCTACACCTTC

size: NA
J: TRBJ2-7
D: NA
V: TRBV4-3
CDR3: CASSQEFGNSYEQYF
DNA: TGCGCCAGCAGCCAAGAGTTCGGGAATTCCTACGAGCAGTACTTC

size: few
J: TRBJ2-7
D: TRBD2
V: TRBV24-1
CDR3: CATSDLWLAGNEQYF
DNA: TGTGCCACCAGTGATTTGTGGCTAGCGGGAAACGAGCAGTACTTC

size: NA
J: TRBJ2-7
D: NA
V: TRBV4-1
CDR3: CASSQVWGTSSYEQYF
DNA: TGCGCCAGCAGCCAAGTTTGGGGAACAAGCTCCTACGAGCAGTACTTC